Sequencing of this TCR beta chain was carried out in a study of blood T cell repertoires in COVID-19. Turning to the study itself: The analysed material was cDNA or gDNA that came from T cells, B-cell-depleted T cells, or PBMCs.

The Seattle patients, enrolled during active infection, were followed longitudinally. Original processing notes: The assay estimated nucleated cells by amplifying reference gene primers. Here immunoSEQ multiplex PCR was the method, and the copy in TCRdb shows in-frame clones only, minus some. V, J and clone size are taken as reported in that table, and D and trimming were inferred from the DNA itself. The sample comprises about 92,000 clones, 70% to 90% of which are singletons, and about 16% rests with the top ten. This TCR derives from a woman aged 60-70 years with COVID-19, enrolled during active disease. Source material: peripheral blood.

The CDR3 region is CARAEAGNTEAFF. The CDR3 DNA follows: TGTGCCAGGGCTGAGGCGGGGAACACTGAAGCTTTCTTT. This chain connects TRBV30 to TRBJ1-1; unclear D gene. Germline CDR1 GTSNPN, CDR2 SVGIG (reference sequence). The V end was cut by 8 bases, the J end by 1 base, with 14 bases between. This CDR3 region has 13 residues.